The clone carrying this T cell receptor delta chain showed up many times. Flow sorting of PBMC yielded separate Vgamma9/Vdelta2+ and Vdelta2-negative gammadelta T cell populations for bulk repertoire analysis. These data come from a study of γδ T cells in repeated Plasmodium falciparum infection. Study context: Over around 630 days, donors received four mosquito-bite P. falciparum NF54 infections.

The CDR3 totals 19 residues. J gave up 8 bases and V 7 bases, and 22 bases lay outside the gene matches. Germline loops: CDR1 TSWWSYY, CDR2 QGS. TCRdb reapplied CATT to the multiplex PCR reads. The table lists more than 45,000 delta-chain clones, about 1.5% of them singletons, with 15% in the top ten. The chain uses TRDV1 and TRDJ1; TRDD3 agrees at 13 bases. Sequencing was carried out using gamma-delta T cells from blood. This TCR was recovered from a pool of human donors (malaria-infected and uninfected, not separated). The CDR3, as DNA: TGTGCTCTTGAGGATCGGTGGTCGGGTACTGGGGGATACGGCGTAAAACTCATCTTT. This gives the protein CALEDRWSGTGGYGVKLIF.